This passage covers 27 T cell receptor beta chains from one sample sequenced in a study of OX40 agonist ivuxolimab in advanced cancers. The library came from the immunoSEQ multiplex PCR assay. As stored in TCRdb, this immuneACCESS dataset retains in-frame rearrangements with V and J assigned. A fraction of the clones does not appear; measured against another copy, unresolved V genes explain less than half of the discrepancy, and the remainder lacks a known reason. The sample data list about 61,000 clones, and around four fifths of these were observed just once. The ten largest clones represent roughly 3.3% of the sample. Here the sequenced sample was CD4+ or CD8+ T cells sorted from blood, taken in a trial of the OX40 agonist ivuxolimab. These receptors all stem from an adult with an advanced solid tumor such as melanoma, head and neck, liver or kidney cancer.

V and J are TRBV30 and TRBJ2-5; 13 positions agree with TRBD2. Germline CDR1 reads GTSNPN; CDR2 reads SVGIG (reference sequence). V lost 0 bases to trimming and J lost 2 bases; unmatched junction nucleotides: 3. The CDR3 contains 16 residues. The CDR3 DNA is TGTGCCTGGAGTGTATTGACTAGCGGGGGGCAAGAGACCCAGTACTTC. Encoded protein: CAWSVLTSGGQETQYF.

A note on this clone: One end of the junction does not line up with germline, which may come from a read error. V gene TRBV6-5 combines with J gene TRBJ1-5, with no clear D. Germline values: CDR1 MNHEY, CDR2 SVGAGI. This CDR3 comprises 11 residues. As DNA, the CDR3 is TGTGCCAACAGTTACTTGGGCACGCAGCATTTT. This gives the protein CANSYLGTQHF.

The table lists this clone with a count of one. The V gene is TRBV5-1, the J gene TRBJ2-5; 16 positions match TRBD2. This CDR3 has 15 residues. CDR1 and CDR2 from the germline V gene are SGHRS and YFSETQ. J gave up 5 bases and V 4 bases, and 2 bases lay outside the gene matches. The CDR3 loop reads CASSPGLAGGETQYF. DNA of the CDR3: TGCGCCAGCAGCCCGGGACTAGCGGGGGGGGAGACCCAGTACTTC.

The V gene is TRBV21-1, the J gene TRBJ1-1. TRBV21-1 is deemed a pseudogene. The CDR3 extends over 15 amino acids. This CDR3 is CASSIRGGRGTEAFF. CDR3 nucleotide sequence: TGTGCCAGCAGTATTAGAGGGGGGCGAGGCACTGAAGCTTTCTTT.

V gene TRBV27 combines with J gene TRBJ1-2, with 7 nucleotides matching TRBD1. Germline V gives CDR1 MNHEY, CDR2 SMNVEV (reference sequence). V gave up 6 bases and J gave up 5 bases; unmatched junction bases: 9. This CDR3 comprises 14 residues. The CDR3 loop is CASSSTGQIYGYTF. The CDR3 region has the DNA TGTGCCAGCAGCTCTACGGGACAGATATATGGCTACACCTTC.

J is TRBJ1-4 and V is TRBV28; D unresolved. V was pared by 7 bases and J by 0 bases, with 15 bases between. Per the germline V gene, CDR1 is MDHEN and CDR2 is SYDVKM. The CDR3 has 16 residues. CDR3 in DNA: TGTGCCAGCACCACGGCCGGCCGTGCAACTAATGAAAAACTGTTTTTT. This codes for CASTTAGRATNEKLFF.

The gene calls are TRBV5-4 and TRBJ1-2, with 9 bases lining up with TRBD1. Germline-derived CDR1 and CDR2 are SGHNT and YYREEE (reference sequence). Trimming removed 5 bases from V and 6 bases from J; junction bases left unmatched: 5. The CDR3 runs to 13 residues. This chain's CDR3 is CASRPQGADGYTF. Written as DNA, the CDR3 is TGTGCCAGCAGGCCACAGGGGGCCGATGGCTACACCTTC. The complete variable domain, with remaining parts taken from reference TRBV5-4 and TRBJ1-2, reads ETGVTQSPTHLIKTRGQQVTLRCSSQSGHNTVSWYQQALGQGPQFIFQYYREEENGRGNFPPRFSGLQFPNYSSELNVNALELDDSALYLCASRPQGADGYTFGSGTRLTVV.

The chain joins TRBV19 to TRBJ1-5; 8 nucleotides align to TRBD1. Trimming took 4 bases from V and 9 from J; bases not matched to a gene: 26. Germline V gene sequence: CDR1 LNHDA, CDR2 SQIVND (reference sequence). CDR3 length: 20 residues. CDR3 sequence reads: CASSTSRGRGRQFYLRPQHF. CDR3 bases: TGTGCCAGTAGTACCTCCCGGGGCAGGGGGCGCCAGTTCTACCTGAGGCCCCAGCATTTT. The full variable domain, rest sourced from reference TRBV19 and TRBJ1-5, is DGGITQSPKYLFRKEGQNVTLSCEQNLNHDAMYWYRQDPGQGLRLIYYSQIVNDFQKGDIAEGYSVSREKKESFPLTVTSAQKNPTAFYLCASSTSRGRGRQFYLRPQHFGDGTRLSIL.

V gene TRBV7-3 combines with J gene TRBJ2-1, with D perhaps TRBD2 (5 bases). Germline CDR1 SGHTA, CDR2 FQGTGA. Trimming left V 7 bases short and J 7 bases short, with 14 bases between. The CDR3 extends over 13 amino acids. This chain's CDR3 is CASKPYTGNEQFF. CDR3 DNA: TGTGCCAGCAAGCCCTACACGGGGAATGAGCAGTTCTTC.

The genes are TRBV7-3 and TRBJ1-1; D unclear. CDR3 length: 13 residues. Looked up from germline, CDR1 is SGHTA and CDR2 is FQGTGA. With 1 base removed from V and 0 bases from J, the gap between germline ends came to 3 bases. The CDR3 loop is CASSLRMNTEAFF. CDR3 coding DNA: TGTGCCAGCAGCTTAAGGATGAACACTGAAGCTTTCTTT.

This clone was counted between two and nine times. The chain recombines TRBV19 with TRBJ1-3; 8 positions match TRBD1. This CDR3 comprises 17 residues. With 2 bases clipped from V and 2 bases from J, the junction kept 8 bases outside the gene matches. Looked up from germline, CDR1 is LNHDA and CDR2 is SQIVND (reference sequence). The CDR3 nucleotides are TGTGCCAGTAGTATACTAGGGACAGGCCTCACTGGAAACACCATATATTTT. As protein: CASSILGTGLTGNTIYF.

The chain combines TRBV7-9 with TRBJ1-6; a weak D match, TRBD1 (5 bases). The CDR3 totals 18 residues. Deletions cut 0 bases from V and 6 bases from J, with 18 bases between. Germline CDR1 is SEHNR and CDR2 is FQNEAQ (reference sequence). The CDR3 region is CASSLARYPLRGNSPLHF. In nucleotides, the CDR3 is TGTGCCAGCAGCTTAGCGCGTTATCCCTTAAGGGGTAATTCACCCCTCCACTTT.

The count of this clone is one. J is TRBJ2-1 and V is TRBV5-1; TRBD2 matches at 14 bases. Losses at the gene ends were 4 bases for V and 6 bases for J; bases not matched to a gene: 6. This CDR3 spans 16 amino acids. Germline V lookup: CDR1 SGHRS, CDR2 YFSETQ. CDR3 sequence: CASSPETSGGANEQFF. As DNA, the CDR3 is TGCGCCAGCAGCCCCGAGACTAGCGGGGGGGCCAATGAGCAGTTCTTC.

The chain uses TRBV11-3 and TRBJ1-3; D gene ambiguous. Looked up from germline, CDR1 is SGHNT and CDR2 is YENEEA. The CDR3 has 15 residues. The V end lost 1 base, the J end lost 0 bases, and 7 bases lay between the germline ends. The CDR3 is CASSLGDTSGNTIYF. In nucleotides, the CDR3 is TGTGCCAGCAGCTTAGGGGATACCTCTGGAAACACCATATATTTT.

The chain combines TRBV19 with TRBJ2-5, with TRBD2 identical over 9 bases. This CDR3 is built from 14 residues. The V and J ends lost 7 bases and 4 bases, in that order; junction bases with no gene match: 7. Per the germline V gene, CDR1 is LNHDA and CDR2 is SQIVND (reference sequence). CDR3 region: CASKPAGGPETQYF. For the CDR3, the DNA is TGTGCCAGTAAACCAGCGGGGGGCCCAGAGACCCAGTACTTC.

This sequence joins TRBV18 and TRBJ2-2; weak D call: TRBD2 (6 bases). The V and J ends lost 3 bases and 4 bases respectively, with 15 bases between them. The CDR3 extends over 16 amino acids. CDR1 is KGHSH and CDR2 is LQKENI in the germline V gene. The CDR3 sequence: CASSPRVGTFTGELFF. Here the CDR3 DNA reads TGTGCCAGCTCACCTCGCGTCGGGACTTTCACCGGGGAGCTGTTTTTT. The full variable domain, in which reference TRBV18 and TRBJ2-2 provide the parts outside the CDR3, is NAGVMQNPRHLVRRRGQEARLRCSPMKGHSHVYWYRQLPEEGLKFMVYLQKENIIDESGMPKERFSAEFPKEGPSILRIQQVVRGDSAAYFCASSPRVGTFTGELFFGEGSRLTVL.

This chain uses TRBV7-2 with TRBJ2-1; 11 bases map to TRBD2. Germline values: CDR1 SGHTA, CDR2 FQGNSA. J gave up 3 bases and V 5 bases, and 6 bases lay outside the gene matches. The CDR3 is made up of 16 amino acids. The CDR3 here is CASSRKGLADYNEQFF. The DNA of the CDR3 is TGTGCCAGCAGCCGGAAGGGACTAGCGGACTACAATGAGCAGTTCTTC.

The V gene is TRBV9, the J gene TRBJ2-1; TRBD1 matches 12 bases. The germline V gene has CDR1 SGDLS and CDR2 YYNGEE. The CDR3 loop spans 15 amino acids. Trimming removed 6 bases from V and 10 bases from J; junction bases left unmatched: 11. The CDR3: CASNLPGQGAGEQFF. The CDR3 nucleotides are TGTGCCAGCAACCTTCCGGGACAGGGGGCAGGGGAGCAGTTCTTC.

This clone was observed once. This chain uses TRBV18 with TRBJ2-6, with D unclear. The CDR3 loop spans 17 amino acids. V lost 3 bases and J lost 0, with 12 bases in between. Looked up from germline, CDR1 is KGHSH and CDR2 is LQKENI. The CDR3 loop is CASSPATQSSGANVLTF. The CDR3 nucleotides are TGTGCCAGCTCACCTGCGACTCAGAGCTCTGGGGCCAACGTCCTGACTTTC.

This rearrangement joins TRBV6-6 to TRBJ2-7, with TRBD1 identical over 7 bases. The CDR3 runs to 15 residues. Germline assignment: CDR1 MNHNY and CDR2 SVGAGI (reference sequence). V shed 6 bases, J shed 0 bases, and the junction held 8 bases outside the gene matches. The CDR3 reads CASSSTGPNSYEQYF. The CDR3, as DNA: TGTGCCAGCAGCTCGACAGGGCCGAACTCCTACGAGCAGTACTTC.

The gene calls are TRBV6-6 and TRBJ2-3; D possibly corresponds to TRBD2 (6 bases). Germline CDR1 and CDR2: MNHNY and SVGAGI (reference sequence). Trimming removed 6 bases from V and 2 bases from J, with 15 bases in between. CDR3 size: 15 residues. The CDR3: CASSSGAGYTDTQYF. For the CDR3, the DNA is TGTGCCAGCAGCTCCGGGGCGGGGTACACAGATACGCAGTATTTT.

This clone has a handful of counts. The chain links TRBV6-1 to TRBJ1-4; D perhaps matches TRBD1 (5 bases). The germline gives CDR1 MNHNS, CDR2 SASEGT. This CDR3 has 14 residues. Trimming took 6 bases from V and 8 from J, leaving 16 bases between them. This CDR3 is CASRRDGGNEKLFF. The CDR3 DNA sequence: TGTGCCAGCAGGAGGGACGGGGGTAACGAAAAACTGTTTTTT.

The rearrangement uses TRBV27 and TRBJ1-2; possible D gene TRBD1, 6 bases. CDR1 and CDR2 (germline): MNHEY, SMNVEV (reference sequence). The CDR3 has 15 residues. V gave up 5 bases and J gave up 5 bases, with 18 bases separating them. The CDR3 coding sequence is TGTGCCAGCAGTGTACAGGGACTCACCGGATATGGCTACACCTTC. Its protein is CASSVQGLTGYGYTF.

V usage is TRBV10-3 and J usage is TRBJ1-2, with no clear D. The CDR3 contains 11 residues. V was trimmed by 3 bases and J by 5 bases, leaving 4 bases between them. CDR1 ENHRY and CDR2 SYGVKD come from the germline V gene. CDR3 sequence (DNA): TGTGCCATCAGTGAACGGTATGGCTACACCTTC. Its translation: CAISERYGYTF.

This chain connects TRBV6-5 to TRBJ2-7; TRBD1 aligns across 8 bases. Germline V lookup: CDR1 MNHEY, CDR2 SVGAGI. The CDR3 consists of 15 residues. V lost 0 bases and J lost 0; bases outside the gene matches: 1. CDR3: CASSYSTGASYEQYF. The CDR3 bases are TGTGCCAGCAGTTACTCGACAGGGGCCTCCTACGAGCAGTACTTC.

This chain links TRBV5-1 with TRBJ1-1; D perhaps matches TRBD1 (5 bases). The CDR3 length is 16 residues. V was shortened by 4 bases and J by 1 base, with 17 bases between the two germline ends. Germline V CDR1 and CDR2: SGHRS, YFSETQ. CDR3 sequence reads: CASSRRQSGGNTEAFF. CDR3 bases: TGCGCCAGCAGCCGACGACAGTCTGGAGGGAACACTGAAGCTTTCTTT.

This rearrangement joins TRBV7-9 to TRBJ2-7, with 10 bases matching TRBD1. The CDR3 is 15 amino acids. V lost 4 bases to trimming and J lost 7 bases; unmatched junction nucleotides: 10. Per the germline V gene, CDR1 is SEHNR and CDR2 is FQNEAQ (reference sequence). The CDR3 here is CASSSGDRGVIEQYF. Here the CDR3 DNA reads TGTGCCAGCAGCTCTGGGGACAGGGGCGTTATAGAGCAGTACTTC.